This TCR beta chain is from a study of blood T cells in healthy people across ages. Points on this clonotype: Its target is unknown. The junction does not match germline at one end; this may be a read error.

Study-wide findings and caveats: No conclusive comparison of naive versus antigen-experienced cells was possible with unsorted PBMCs.

Each donor gave approximately 9.7 milliliters of peripheral blood. They isolated at least 6 million PBMCs from each sample. For the second PCR, which ran for roughly 6 to 12 cycles, a sample-barcoded 5' primer and a J-beta primer mix were used. TCRdb used MiXCR to reprocess the 5' RACE reads, holding one entry per CDR3 protein. The top ten hold around a quarter of the sample, which has 890,000 or so distinct CDR3 sequences, 55% to 65% seen once. The sample consisted of blood. The receptor comes from a man aged 30 to 45 in good health.

The CDR3 protein is CANSPLGAGGPDTQYF. CDR3 nucleotide sequence: TGTGCCAACAGCCCCCTTGGAGCGGGGGGGCCAGATACGCAGTATTTT. The J gene is TRBJ2-3, the V gene TRBV7-2; 10 bases fit TRBD2. The CDR3 consists of 16 residues. Germline V gene data show CDR1 as SGHTA and CDR2 as FQGNSA. Together with reference TRBV7-2 and TRBJ2-3, the CDR3 gives the full variable domain: GAGVSQSPSNKVTEKGKDVELRCDPISGHTALYWYRQSLGQGLEFLIYFQGNSAPDKSGLPSDRFSAERTGGSVSTLTIQRTQQEDSAVYLCANSPLGAGGPDTQYFGPGTRLTVL.